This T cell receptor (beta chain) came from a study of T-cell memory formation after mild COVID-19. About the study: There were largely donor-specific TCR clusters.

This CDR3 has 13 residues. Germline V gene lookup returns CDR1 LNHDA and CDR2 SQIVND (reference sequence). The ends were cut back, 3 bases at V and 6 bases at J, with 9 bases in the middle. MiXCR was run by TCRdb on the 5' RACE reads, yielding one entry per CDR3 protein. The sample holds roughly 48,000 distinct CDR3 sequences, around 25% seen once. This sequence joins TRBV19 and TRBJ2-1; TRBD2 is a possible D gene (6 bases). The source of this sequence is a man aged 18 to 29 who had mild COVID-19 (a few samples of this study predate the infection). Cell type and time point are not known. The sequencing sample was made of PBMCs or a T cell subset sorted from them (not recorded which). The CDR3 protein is CASSMGRGNEQFF. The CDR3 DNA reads TGTGCCAGTAGTATGGGGCGGGGCAATGAGCAGTTCTTC.